A single sample is the source of the 31 T cell receptor beta chains below, sequenced in a study of shared clonotypes between healthy human individuals. Naive CD8 populations comprised CD45RO-negative cells positively selected for CCR7, excluding terminally differentiated effector memory CD45RA+ cells. The repertoire was sequenced with immunoSEQ multiplex PCR; TCRdb's copy has only in-frame clones and lacks some. In the table there are under 2,000,000 clones, approximately 94% of which are singletons. Sequenced material: naive CD8+ T cells sorted from blood. The receptors derive from a man younger than 30 in good health.

This clone was observed once. The chain joins TRBV13 to TRBJ2-1; 9 positions match TRBD2. Looked up from germline, CDR1 is PRHDT and CDR2 is FYEKMQ (reference sequence). CDR3 size: 20 residues. The ends lost 5 bases at V and 0 bases at J; junction bases unmatched: 17. CDR3 sequence reads: CASSDTIGTSSFISYNEQFF. The CDR3 DNA is TGTGCCAGCAGCGATACCATCGGGACTAGCTCTTTTATCTCCTACAATGAGCAGTTCTTC.

The chain is built from TRBV6-5 and TRBJ1-1; D remains ambiguous. Germline V gene sequence: CDR1 MNHEY, CDR2 SVGAGI. Trimming removed 3 bases from V and 8 bases from J, with 19 bases in between. This CDR3 contains 15 residues. This CDR3 reads CASSYSMIVTEEAFF. The CDR3 bases are TGTGCCAGCAGTTATTCGATGATTGTGACCGAGGAAGCTTTCTTT.

The chain employs TRBV11-3 and TRBJ2-1, with TRBD2 identical over 7 bases. Germline V gives CDR1 SGHNT, CDR2 YENEEA. The CDR3 length is 17 residues. V lost 5 bases and J lost 0; bases outside the gene matches: 10. The DNA for the CDR3 is TGTGCCAGCAGCCTAAATCGGGCGGGAGACTCCTACAATGAGCAGTTCTTC. Its protein product is CASSLNRAGDSYNEQFF.

This rearrangement joins TRBV4-3 to TRBJ2-7; D may match TRBD1 or TRBD2 (6 bases each). CDR1 is LGHNA and CDR2 is YSLEER in the germline V gene. This CDR3 has 14 residues. Trimming shortened V by 0 bases and J by 5 bases, and 11 bases separated the two germline ends. The CDR3 loop reads CASSQEWGANEQYF. CDR3 DNA: TGCGCCAGCAGCCAAGAGTGGGGGGCCAACGAGCAGTACTTC.

DNA of the CDR3: TGCGCCAGCAGCTTAGCGGTTCCCTCCTACAATGAGCAGTTCTTC. Protein: CASSLAVPSYNEQFF. The J gene is TRBJ2-1, the V gene TRBV5-1, with D possibly matching TRBD2 (5 bases). In germline, CDR1 is SGHRS, CDR2 YFSETQ. V was trimmed by 2 bases and J by 0 bases, leaving 9 bases between them. There are 15 residues in the CDR3.

J is TRBJ2-7 and V is TRBV6-1; TRBD2 aligns across 10 bases. The CDR3 length is 15 residues. The germline CDR1 and CDR2 sequences are MNHNS and SASEGT. The V gene end was trimmed by 0 bases and the J gene end by 5 bases; junction bases not matched to a gene: 4. The DNA for the CDR3 is TGTGCCAGCAGTGAAGCCGGGACTAGCGCCCACGAGCAGTACTTC. Translation: CASSEAGTSAHEQYF.

V and J are TRBV5-1 and TRBJ2-2; tentatively, D is TRBD1 (6 bases). Trimming shortened V by 4 bases and J by 5 bases, and 9 bases separated the two germline ends. The CDR3 totals 13 residues. Germline V lookup: CDR1 SGHRS, CDR2 YFSETQ. The chain's CDR3 is CASSHDRTGELFF. For the CDR3, the DNA is TGCGCCAGCAGCCACGACAGGACCGGGGAGCTGTTTTTT.

This chain links TRBV13 with TRBJ2-3; TRBD2 agrees at 13 bases. Germline V gene data show CDR1 as PRHDT and CDR2 as FYEKMQ (reference sequence). V was clipped by 4 bases and J by 4 bases; unmatched bases: 8. The CDR3 loop spans 17 amino acids. This chain's CDR3 is CASSWTSGSRGADTQYF. DNA for the CDR3: TGTGCCAGCAGCTGGACTAGCGGGAGTCGAGGAGCAGATACGCAGTATTTT.

This chain joins TRBV7-9 and TRBJ1-6; the match to TRBD1 covers 8 bases. The trim removed 1 base at V and 9 bases at J, leaving 14 bases unmatched. This CDR3 spans 18 amino acids. Per germline, CDR1 SEHNR and CDR2 FQNEAQ (reference sequence). Written as DNA, the CDR3 is TGTGCCAGCAGCTTAGGGACCCTTGACAGGGGAGAAGGTTCACCCCTCCACTTT. Protein sequence: CASSLGTLDRGEGSPLHF.

The chain is built from TRBV4-1 and TRBJ2-5, with a tentative D call TRBD2 (5 bases). This CDR3 is 16 amino acids long. Trimming stripped 0 bases from V and 1 base from J, with 12 bases between. Per the germline V gene, CDR1 is MGHRA and CDR2 is YSYEKL. This CDR3 is CASSQDPGSPQETQYF. The CDR3 coding sequence is TGCGCCAGCAGCCAAGATCCGGGGAGTCCCCAAGAGACCCAGTACTTC.

This chain connects TRBV9 to TRBJ1-1, with 9 bases lining up with TRBD1. Looked up from germline, CDR1 is SGDLS and CDR2 is YYNGEE. The CDR3 loop spans 16 amino acids. The ends lost 3 bases at V and 5 bases at J; junction bases unmatched: 11. CDR3 sequence: CASSAEGGQGLTEAFF. The CDR3 coding sequence is TGTGCCAGCAGCGCCGAGGGGGGACAGGGTCTTACTGAAGCTTTCTTT.

Only one count was recorded for this clone. V and J are TRBV4-3 and TRBJ2-7; 7 nucleotides line up with TRBD1. The CDR3 has 16 amino acids. Trimming took 0 bases from V and 1 from J; bases not matched to a gene: 6. Per germline, CDR1 LGHNA and CDR2 YSLEER. CDR3 nucleotides: TGCGCCAGCAGCCAAGATTGGGACAGTGTGTCCTACGAGCAGTACTTC. It yields the protein CASSQDWDSVSYEQYF.

This clone was detected a few times. The J gene is TRBJ2-2, the V gene TRBV9, with TRBD1 matching 7 bases. Germline assignment: CDR1 SGDLS and CDR2 YYNGEE. J gave up 4 bases and V 4 bases, and 1 base lay outside the gene matches. The CDR3 extends over 13 amino acids. The CDR3, as DNA: TGTGCCAGCAGCTCAGGGGGCACCGGGGAGCTGTTTTTT. Translating it yields CASSSGGTGELFF.

V gene TRBV19 combines with J gene TRBJ2-1, with D tentatively TRBD2 (5 bases). Looked up from germline, CDR1 is LNHDA and CDR2 is SQIVND (reference sequence). The CDR3 spans 13 residues. V lost 4 bases and J lost 8, with 12 bases in between. The CDR3 bases are TGTGCCAGTAGTACCGACGGGGAAGATGAGCAGTTCTTC. It codes for CASSTDGEDEQFF. The full variable domain, in which reference TRBV19 and TRBJ2-1 provide the parts outside the CDR3, is DGGITQSPKYLFRKEGQNVTLSCEQNLNHDAMYWYRQDPGQGLRLIYYSQIVNDFQKGDIAEGYSVSREKKESFPLTVTSAQKNPTAFYLCASSTDGEDEQFFGPGTRLTVL.

This CDR3 is CASSPRRDPGDTQYF. CDR3 nucleotide sequence: TGTGCCAGCAGCCCCCGACGAGACCCGGGCGATACGCAGTATTTT. J is TRBJ2-3 and V is TRBV7-9, with D unresolved. Between the trimmed V and J ends, which lost 5 bases and 6 bases, there was a span of 18 bases. CDR3 length: 15 amino acids. Germline V gene sequence: CDR1 SEHNR, CDR2 FQNEAQ (reference sequence).

The V and J genes are TRBV10-1 and TRBJ2-1, with 11 bases fitting TRBD1. V lost 6 bases to trimming and J lost 9 bases; unmatched junction nucleotides: 7. This CDR3 has 14 amino acids. Germline values: CDR1 WNHNN, CDR2 SYGVQD (reference sequence). CDR3 amino acids: CASSPGQGVGEQFF. The DNA of the CDR3 is TGCGCCAGCAGCCCGGGACAGGGGGTTGGTGAGCAGTTCTTC.

The rearrangement uses TRBV4-1 and TRBJ2-1; D is perhaps TRBD2 (6 bases). With 0 bases removed from V and 7 bases from J, the gap between germline ends came to 22 bases. There are 18 residues in the CDR3. The germline V gene encodes CDR1 MGHRA and CDR2 YSYEKL. The CDR3 loop is CASSQEGLLAMGSNEQFF. CDR3 nucleotide sequence: TGCGCCAGCAGCCAAGAGGGTCTGCTAGCGATGGGCTCGAATGAGCAGTTCTTC.

The genes are TRBV6-6 and TRBJ2-7; 8 bases fit TRBD2. The CDR3 spans 13 residues. The V gene end was trimmed by 8 bases and the J gene end by 6 bases; junction bases not matched to a gene: 9. In germline, CDR1 is MNHNY, CDR2 SVGAGI (reference sequence). The CDR3 region has the DNA TGTGCCAGCTTACCGGGAGGGCCTTCCGAGCAGTACTTC. This encodes CASLPGGPSEQYF.

J is TRBJ2-5 and V is TRBV2, with D tentatively TRBD2 (6 bases). The V and J ends lost 8 bases and 4 bases respectively, with 14 bases between them. Per the germline V gene, CDR1 is SNHLY and CDR2 is FYNNEI. The CDR3 contains 13 residues. DNA of the CDR3: TGTGCCAGCTGGCTAGCGAAGGTAGAGACCCAGTACTTC. It translates to CASWLAKVETQYF.

Comments on this clone: This same CDR3 is encoded by further DNA sequences in the sample. The V gene is TRBV19, the J gene TRBJ2-7, with 8 bases matching TRBD1. The CDR3 contains 13 residues. V trimming: 9 bases; J trimming: 3 bases; junction bases outside the gene matches: 7. Per the germline V gene, CDR1 is LNHDA and CDR2 is SQIVND (reference sequence). The CDR3 is CASSHGQGYEQYF. CDR3 DNA sequence: TGTGCCAGCAGTCATGGACAGGGCTACGAGCAGTACTTC.

This chain joins TRBV6-1 and TRBJ2-2; no reliable D call. This CDR3 has 13 residues. V was cut by 4 bases and J by 5 bases, with 8 bases left in between. From germline, CDR1 is MNHNS and CDR2 SASEGT. CDR3 amino acids: CASSVQETGELFF. Here the CDR3 DNA reads TGTGCCAGCAGTGTGCAGGAGACCGGGGAGCTGTTTTTT.

The CDR3 region has the DNA TGTGCCAGCTCGATCGTGGGGTCTCCCCGATTTTACGAGCAGTACTTC. The encoded protein is CASSIVGSPRFYEQYF. The rearrangement joins TRBV27 to TRBJ2-7; D is unclear. This CDR3 contains 16 residues. V was trimmed by 8 bases and J by 4 bases, leaving 24 bases between them. CDR1 MNHEY and CDR2 SMNVEV come from the germline V gene (reference sequence).

The chain employs TRBV6-4 and TRBJ1-2, with D unclear. The germline CDR1 and CDR2 sequences are MRHNA and SNTAGT. The germline V and J ends were trimmed by 3 bases and 4 bases, with 15 bases remaining between them. The CDR3 runs 15 residues. In DNA, the CDR3 is TGTGCCAGCAGTGATCGGACGGACCCGCCCTATGGCTACACCTTC. Protein sequence: CASSDRTDPPYGYTF.

V gene TRBV7-2 combines with J gene TRBJ2-7, with TRBD2 matching 9 bases. The germline V gene encodes CDR1 SGHTA and CDR2 FQGNSA. The ends lost 0 bases at V and 6 bases at J; junction bases unmatched: 12. This CDR3 is 17 amino acids long. The CDR3 protein is CASSLAKLAGWSSEQYF. CDR3 in DNA: TGTGCCAGCAGCTTAGCGAAACTAGCGGGCTGGAGCTCCGAGCAGTACTTC.

As regards this clone: This sample also contains other DNA sequences that code for the same CDR3. The chain combines TRBV27 with TRBJ2-7, with 7 bases matching TRBD1. Germline CDR1 is MNHEY and CDR2 is SMNVEV (reference sequence). V lost 5 bases, J lost 2 bases, and 6 bases stayed unmatched. The CDR3 consists of 14 residues. CDR3 in amino acids: CASSPWTGAYEQYF. Here the CDR3 DNA reads TGTGCCAGCAGTCCTTGGACAGGCGCCTACGAGCAGTACTTC.

The V call is TRBV7-3, the J call TRBJ2-7; 7 bases align to TRBD1. The ends lost 0 bases at V and 2 bases at J; junction bases unmatched: 4. Per germline, CDR1 SGHTA and CDR2 FQGTGA. The CDR3 contains 15 residues. As DNA, the CDR3 is TGTGCCAGCAGCTTAACAGGGGGCGTCCCCTACGAGCAGTACTTC. Its translation: CASSLTGGVPYEQYF.

The V and J genes are TRBV2 and TRBJ2-3; D is uncertain. Germline CDR1 is SNHLY and CDR2 is FYNNEI. CDR3 length: 11 amino acids. The V gene lost 11 bases and the J gene lost 1 base, with 7 bases spanning the gap. CDR3 amino acids: CARYRTDTQYF. In DNA, the CDR3 is TGTGCCCGGTATCGCACAGATACGCAGTATTTT. The full variable domain, with the rest looked up from reference TRBV2 and TRBJ2-3, is EPEVTQTPSHQVTQMGQEVILRCVPISNHLYFYWYRQILGQKVEFLVSFYNNEISEKSEIFDDQFSVERPDGSNFTLKIRSTKLEDSAMYFCARYRTDTQYFGPGTRLTVL.

This clone has a single count. The genes are TRBV11-3 and TRBJ2-1; D unresolved. CDR1 and CDR2 (germline): SGHNT, YENEEA. This CDR3 is 16 amino acids long. Trimming left V 4 bases short and J 3 bases short, with 16 bases between. CDR3 DNA sequence: TGTGCCAGCAGCTCAGACGACCCAGGCTTCTACAATGAGCAGTTCTTC. Translated, it gives CASSSDDPGFYNEQFF.

The rearrangement joins TRBV5-6 to TRBJ1-1; maybe TRBD1 (5 bases). The germline CDR1 and CDR2 sequences are SGHDT and YYEEEE. The CDR3 extends over 15 amino acids. V lost 3 bases, J lost 3 bases, and 15 bases lay in between. DNA for the CDR3: TGTGCCAGCAGCTCGTCGGGGGAATGGGACACTGAAGCTTTCTTT. This translates into CASSSSGEWDTEAFF.

The DNA of the CDR3 is TGTGCCAGCAGTCATGTGGAGACCCAGTACTTC. Its protein product is CASSHVETQYF. V gene TRBV6-5 combines with J gene TRBJ2-5; D gene uncertain. The CDR3 is 11 residues long. V gave up 5 bases and J gave up 5 bases, with 6 bases separating them. The germline V gene has CDR1 MNHEY and CDR2 SVGAGI.

V and J are TRBV7-9 and TRBJ1-1; D not resolved. V was cut by 6 bases and J by 4 bases, with 18 bases left in between. This CDR3 is built from 15 residues. The germline V gene has CDR1 SEHNR and CDR2 FQNEAQ (reference sequence). In DNA, the CDR3 is TGTGCCAGCAGGGCTCCTCTAGAAGACGGCACTGAAGCTTTCTTT. Its translation: CASRAPLEDGTEAFF.